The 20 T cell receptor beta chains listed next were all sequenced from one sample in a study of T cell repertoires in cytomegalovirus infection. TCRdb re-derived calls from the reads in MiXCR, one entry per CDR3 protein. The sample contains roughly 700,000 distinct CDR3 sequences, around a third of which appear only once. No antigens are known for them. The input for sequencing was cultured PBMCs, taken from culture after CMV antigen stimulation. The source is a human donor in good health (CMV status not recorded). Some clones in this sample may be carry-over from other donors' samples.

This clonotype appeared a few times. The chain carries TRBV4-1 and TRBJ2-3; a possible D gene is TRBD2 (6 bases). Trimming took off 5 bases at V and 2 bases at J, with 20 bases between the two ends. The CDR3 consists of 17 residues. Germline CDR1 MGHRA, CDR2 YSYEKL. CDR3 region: CASSGLRRGAYTDTQYF. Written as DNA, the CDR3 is TGCGCCAGCAGCGGCTTGAGGCGGGGCGCTTACACAGATACGCAGTATTTT.

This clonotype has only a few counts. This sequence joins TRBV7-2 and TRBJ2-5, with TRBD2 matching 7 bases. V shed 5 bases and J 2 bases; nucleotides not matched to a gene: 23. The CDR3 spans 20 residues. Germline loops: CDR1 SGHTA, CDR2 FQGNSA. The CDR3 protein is CASSARVGRVVVPVQETQYF. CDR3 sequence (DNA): TGTGCCAGCAGCGCGAGGGTGGGGAGGGTGGTGGTACCCGTTCAAGAGACCCAGTACTTC.

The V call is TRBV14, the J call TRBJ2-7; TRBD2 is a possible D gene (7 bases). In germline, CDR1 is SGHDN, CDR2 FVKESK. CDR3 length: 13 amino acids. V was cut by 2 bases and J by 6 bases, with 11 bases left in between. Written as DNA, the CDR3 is TGTGCCAGCAGCCAATTCGGGGGGCCCGAGCAGTACTTC. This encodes CASSQFGGPEQYF. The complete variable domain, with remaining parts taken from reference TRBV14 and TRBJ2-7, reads EAGVTQFPSHSVIEKGQTVTLRCDPISGHDNLYWYRRVMGKEIKFLLHFVKESKQDESGMPNNRFLAERTGGTYSTLKVQPAELEDSGVYFCASSQFGGPEQYFGPGTRLTVT.

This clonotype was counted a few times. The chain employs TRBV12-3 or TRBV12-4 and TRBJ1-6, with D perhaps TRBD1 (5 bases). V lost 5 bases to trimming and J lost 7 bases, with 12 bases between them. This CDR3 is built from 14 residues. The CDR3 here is CASSHFGGNSPLHF. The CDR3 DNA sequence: TGTGCCAGCAGTCACTTTGGGGGAAATTCACCCCTCCACTTT.

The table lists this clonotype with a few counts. The CDR3 DNA follows: TGCGCCAGCTCTATCGCCGGGACTAGCGGGAATTATGAGCAGTTCTTC. Its translation: CASSIAGTSGNYEQFF. This chain joins TRBV4-1 and TRBJ2-1; 13 bases map to TRBD2. The V segment lost 8 bases and the J segment 8 bases; nucleotides outside the gene matches: 12. Looked up from germline, CDR1 is MGHRA and CDR2 is YSYEKL. The CDR3 length is 16 residues.

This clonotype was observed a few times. In DNA, the CDR3 is TGCGCCAGCAGCCAAGAGGTGATAGCGGGAGCGACCGGGGAGCTGTTTTTT. Translating it yields CASSQEVIAGATGELFF. This rearrangement joins TRBV4-3 to TRBJ2-2; 9 bases align to TRBD2. The germline V gene has CDR1 LGHNA and CDR2 YSLEER. The V segment lost 0 bases and the J segment 5 bases; nucleotides outside the gene matches: 7. The CDR3 is made up of 17 amino acids.

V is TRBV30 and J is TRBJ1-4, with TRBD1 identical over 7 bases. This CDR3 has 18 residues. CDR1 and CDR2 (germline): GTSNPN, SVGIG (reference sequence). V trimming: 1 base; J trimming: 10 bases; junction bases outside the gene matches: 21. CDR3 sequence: CAWSAPGTASYHNRKLFF. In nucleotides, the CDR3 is TGTGCCTGGAGTGCCCCCGGGACAGCCTCATACCACAACCGAAAACTGTTTTTT. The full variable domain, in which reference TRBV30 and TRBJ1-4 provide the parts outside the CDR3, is SQTIHQWPATLVQPVGSPLSLECTVEGTSNPNLYWYRQAAGRGLQLLFYSVGIGQISSEVPQNLSASRPQDRQFILSSKKLLLSDSGFYLCAWSAPGTASYHNRKLFFGSGTQLSVL.

DNA of the CDR3: TGCAGTGCTAGCCAGGATAGCACAGATACGCAGTATTTT. Translation: CSASQDSTDTQYF. The chain combines TRBV20-1 with TRBJ2-3; no definite D call. CDR1 is DFQATT and CDR2 is SNEGSKA in the germline V gene (reference sequence). The CDR3 has 13 amino acids. V was clipped by 3 bases and J by 0 bases, with 7 bases between them.

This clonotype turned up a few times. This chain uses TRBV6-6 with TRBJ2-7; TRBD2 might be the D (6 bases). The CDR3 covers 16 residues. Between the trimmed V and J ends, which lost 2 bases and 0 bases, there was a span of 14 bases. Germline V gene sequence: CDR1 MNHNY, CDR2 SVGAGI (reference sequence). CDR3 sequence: CASSYAAWRGSYEQYF. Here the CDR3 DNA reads TGTGCCAGCAGTTACGCCGCCTGGCGGGGCTCCTACGAGCAGTACTTC.

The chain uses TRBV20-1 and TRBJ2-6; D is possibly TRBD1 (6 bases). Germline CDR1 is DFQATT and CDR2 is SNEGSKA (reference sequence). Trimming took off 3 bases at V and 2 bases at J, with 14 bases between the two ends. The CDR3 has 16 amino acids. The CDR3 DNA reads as TGCAGTGCTAGGTCGAGACCAGGGGCTGGGGCCAACGTCCTGACTTTC. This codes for CSARSRPGAGANVLTF.

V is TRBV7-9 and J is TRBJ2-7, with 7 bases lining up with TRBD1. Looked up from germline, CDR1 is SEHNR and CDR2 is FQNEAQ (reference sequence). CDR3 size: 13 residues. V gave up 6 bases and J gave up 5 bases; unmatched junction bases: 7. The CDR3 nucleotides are TGTGCCAGCAGGACTCATACAGGGGACGAGCAGTACTTC. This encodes CASRTHTGDEQYF.

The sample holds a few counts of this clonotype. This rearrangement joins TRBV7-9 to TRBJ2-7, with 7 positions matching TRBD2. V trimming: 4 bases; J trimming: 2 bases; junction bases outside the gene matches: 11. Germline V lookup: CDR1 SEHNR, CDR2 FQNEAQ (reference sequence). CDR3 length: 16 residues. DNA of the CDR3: TGTGCCAGCAGCTATACCTCGGGACTACGGCCCTACGAGCAGTACTTC. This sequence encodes CASSYTSGLRPYEQYF.

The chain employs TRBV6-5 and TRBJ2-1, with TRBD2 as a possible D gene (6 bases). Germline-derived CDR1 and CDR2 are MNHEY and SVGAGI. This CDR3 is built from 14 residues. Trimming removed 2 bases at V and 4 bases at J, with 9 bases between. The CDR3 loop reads CASSYGGDYNEQFF. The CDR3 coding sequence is TGTGCCAGCAGTTACGGAGGGGATTACAATGAGCAGTTCTTC.

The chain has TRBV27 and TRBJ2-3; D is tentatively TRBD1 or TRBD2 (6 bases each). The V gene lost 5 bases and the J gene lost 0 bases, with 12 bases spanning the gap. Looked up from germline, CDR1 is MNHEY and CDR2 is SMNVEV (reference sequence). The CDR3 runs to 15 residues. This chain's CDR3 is CASSRPGASTDTQYF. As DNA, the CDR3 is TGTGCCAGCAGTCGCCCGGGGGCTAGCACAGATACGCAGTATTTT.

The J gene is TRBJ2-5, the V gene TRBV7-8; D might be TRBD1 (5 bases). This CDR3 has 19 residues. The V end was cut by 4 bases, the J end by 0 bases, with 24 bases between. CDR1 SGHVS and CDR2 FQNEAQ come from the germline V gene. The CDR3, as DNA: TGTGCCAGCAGCTCCCTCCGTTACAGGCTCATCGCCCACCAAGAGACCCAGTACTTC. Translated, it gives CASSSLRYRLIAHQETQYF.

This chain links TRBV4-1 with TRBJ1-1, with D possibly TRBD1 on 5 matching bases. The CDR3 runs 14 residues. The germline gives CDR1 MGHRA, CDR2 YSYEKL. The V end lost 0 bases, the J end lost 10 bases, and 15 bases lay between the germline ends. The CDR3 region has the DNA TGCGCCAGCAGCCAAGAGAGAGGAAGGGGTAGAGCTTTCTTT. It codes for CASSQERGRGRAFF.

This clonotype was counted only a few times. In DNA form, the CDR3 reads TGTGCCAGCAGTTACGGAGCGGGGGGGGTTCTCCCAGATACGCAGTATTTT. Translation: CASSYGAGGVLPDTQYF. This sequence joins TRBV6-5 and TRBJ2-3, with 10 positions matching TRBD2. The CDR3 loop spans 17 amino acids. Germline CDR1 reads MNHEY; CDR2 reads SVGAGI. The V gene end was trimmed by 2 bases and the J gene end by 4 bases; junction bases not matched to a gene: 9.

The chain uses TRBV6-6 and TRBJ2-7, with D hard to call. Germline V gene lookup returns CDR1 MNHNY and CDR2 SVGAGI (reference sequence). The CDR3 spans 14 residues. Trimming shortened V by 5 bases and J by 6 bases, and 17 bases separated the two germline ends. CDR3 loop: CASSGIGWGSEQYF. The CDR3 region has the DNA TGTGCCAGCAGTGGGATTGGTTGGGGAAGCGAGCAGTACTTC.

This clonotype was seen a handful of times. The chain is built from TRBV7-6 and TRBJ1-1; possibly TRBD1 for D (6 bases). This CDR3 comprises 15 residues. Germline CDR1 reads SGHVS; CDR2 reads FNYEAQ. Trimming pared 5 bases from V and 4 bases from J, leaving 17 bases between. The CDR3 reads CASSPDGRGPTEAFF. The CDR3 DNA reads TGTGCCAGCAGCCCCGACGGCAGGGGACCCACTGAAGCTTTCTTT.

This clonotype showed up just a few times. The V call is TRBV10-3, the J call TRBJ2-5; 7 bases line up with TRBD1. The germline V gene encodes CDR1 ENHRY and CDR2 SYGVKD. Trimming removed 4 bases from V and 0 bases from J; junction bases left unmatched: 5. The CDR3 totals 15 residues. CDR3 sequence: CAISGAQGYQETQYF. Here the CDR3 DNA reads TGTGCCATCAGTGGAGCACAGGGGTACCAAGAGACCCAGTACTTC.